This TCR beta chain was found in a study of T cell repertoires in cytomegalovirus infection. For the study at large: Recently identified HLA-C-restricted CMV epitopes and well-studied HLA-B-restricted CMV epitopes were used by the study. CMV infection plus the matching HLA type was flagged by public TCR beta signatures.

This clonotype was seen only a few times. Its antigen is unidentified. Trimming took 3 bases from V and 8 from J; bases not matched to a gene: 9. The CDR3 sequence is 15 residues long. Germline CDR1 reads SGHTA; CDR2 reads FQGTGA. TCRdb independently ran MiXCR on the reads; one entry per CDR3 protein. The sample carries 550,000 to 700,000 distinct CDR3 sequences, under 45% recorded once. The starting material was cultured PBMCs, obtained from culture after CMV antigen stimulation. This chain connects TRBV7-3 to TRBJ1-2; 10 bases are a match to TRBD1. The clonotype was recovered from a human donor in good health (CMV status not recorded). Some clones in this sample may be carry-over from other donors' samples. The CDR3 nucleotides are TGTGCCAGCAGCTTCCCGGGACAGGGGTATCAAGGCTACACCTTC. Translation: CASSFPGQGYQGYTF.